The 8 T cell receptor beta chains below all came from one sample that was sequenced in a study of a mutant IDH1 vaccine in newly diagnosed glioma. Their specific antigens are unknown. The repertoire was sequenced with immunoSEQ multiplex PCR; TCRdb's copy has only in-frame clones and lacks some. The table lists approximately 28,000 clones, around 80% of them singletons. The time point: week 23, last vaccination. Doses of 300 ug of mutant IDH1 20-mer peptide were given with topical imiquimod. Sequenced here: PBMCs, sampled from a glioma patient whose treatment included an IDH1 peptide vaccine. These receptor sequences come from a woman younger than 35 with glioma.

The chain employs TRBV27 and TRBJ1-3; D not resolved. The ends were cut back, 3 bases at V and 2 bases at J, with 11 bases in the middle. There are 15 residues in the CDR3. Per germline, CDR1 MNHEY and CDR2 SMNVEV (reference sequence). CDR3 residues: CASSLSIGPGNTIYF. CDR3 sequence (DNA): TGTGCCAGCAGTTTGAGCATTGGGCCTGGAAACACCATATATTTT.

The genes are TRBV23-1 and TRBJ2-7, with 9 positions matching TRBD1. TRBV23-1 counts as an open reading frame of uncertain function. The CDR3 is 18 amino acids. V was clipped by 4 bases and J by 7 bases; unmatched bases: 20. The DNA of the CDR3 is TGCGCCAGCAGTCCTCAGGCCGCACAGGGGGCTATGGGTAAGGAGCAGTACTTC. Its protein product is CASSPQAAQGAMGKEQYF.

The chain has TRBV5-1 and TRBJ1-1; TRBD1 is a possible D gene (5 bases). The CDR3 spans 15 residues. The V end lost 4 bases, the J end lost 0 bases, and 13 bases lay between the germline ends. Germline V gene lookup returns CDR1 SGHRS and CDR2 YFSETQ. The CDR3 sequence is CASSPAGPLNTEAFF. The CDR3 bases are TGCGCCAGCAGCCCGGCGGGACCCCTGAACACTGAAGCTTTCTTT.

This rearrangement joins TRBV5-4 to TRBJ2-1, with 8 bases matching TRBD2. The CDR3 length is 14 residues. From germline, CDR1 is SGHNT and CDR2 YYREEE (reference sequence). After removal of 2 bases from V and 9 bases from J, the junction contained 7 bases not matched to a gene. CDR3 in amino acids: CASSFSGGPGEQFF. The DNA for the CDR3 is TGTGCCAGCAGCTTCTCGGGAGGGCCAGGTGAGCAGTTCTTC.

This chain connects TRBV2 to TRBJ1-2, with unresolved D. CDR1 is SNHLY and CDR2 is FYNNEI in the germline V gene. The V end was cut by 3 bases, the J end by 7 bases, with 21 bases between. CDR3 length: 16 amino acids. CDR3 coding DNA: TGTGCCAGCAGTGACGGTAGGCCAGGCGGGAGAGGTGGCTACACCTTC. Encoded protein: CASSDGRPGGRGGYTF.

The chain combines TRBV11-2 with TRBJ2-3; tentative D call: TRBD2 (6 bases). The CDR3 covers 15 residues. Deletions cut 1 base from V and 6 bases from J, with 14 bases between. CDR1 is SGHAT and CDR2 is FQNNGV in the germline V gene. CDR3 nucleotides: TGTGCCAGCAGCTTAGGGAGCCGGGAGATCGATACGCAGTATTTT. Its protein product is CASSLGSREIDTQYF.

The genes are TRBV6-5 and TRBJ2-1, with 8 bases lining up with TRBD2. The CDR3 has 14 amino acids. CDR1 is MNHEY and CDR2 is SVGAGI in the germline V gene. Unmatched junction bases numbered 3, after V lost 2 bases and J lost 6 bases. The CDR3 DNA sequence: TGTGCCAGCAGTTACGTAGCGGGGAGCAATGAGCAGTTCTTC. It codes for CASSYVAGSNEQFF.

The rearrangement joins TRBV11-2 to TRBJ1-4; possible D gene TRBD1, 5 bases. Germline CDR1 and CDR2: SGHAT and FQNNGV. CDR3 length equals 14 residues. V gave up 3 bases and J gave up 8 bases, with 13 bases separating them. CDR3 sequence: CASSLQGRKEKLFF. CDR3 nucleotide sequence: TGTGCCAGCAGCTTGCAGGGACGAAAGGAAAAACTGTTTTTT.